Here is one T cell receptor (beta chain) with its context. This sample is part of a study of blood T cell repertoires in COVID-19. Germline loops: CDR1 SEHNR, CDR2 FQNEAQ (reference sequence). Trimming took 5 bases from V and 4 from J; bases not matched to a gene: 4. The CDR3 length is 13 residues. Cohort 3 donors were reported recovered after two negative PCRs, clearance, or symptom resolution. Here immunoSEQ multiplex PCR was the method, and the copy in TCRdb shows in-frame clones only, minus some. The sample lists some 270,000 clones; over 75% were seen once. The chain employs TRBV7-9 and TRBJ1-2; TRBD1 agrees at 7 bases. The TCR was taken from a woman between 25 and 40 years old who had recovered from COVID-19. The sample taken for sequencing was PBMCs or T cells enriched from blood (not recorded which). CDR3 in amino acids: CASSPTGVYGYTF. The CDR3 DNA sequence: TGTGCCAGCAGCCCCACAGGGGTCTATGGCTACACCTTC.